A selection of T cell receptor beta chains follows, all from one sample in a study of T cell clones after liver transplantation. The method was immunoSEQ multiplex PCR; TCRdb's version includes in-frame clones alone and lacks a portion of them. The data hold 25,000 to 35,000 clones, with about 95% observed a single time. Specimen: CD8+ T cells from blood, collected 12 months after liver transplant. These receptors all come from a human patient who received a liver transplant. Part of the T cells may come from the graft donor. Both conserved end residues are part of each CDR3. Fields, in order: V gene, J gene, clone size, D gene, CDR3 DNA, CDR3 protein. D genes are given only for firm matches. Rows may omit the clone size; those that give it use once, few, many or a size class.

v_call: TRBV27; j_call: TRBJ1-5; clone_size: -; d_call: -; cdr3_nt: TGTGCCAGCAGGGTACACCAGGGGTATCAGCCCCAGCATTTT; cdr3_aa: CASRVHQGYQPQHF
v_call: TRBV7-9; j_call: TRBJ2-7; clone_size: -; d_call: -; cdr3_nt: TGTGCCAGCAGTCCTATTGCAGTTAGCGTCACCTACGAGCAGTACTTC; cdr3_aa: CASSPIAVSVTYEQYF
v_call: TRBV11-3; j_call: TRBJ2-3; clone_size: -; d_call: TRBD2; cdr3_nt: TGTGCCAGCAGCTTAGATCCGGCGAGCGGGACGGGCACAGATACGCAGTATTTT; cdr3_aa: CASSLDPASGTGTDTQYF
v_call: TRBV30; j_call: TRBJ1-1; clone_size: -; d_call: TRBD1; cdr3_nt: TGTGCCTGGAGTGAAGGACAGGGGGGCTCCATGAACACTGAAGCTTTCTTT; cdr3_aa: CAWSEGQGGSMNTEAFF
v_call: TRBV14; j_call: TRBJ2-7; clone_size: -; d_call: -; cdr3_nt: TGTGCCAGCAGCCAAGCGTCCCGGGGCCGGGAGCAGTACTTC; cdr3_aa: CASSQASRGREQYF
v_call: TRBV9; j_call: TRBJ1-2; clone_size: -; d_call: TRBD1; cdr3_nt: TGTGCCAGCAGCGTATCTGGGACAGGGGGCTTGTCTGGCTACACCTTC; cdr3_aa: CASSVSGTGGLSGYTF
v_call: TRBV28; j_call: TRBJ1-5; clone_size: -; d_call: -; cdr3_nt: TGTGCCAGCAGTTTATTCCTGGCAGGGGTCGACCAGCCCCAGCATTTT; cdr3_aa: CASSLFLAGVDQPQHF
v_call: TRBV9; j_call: TRBJ2-7; clone_size: once; d_call: -; cdr3_nt: TGTGCCAGCAGCGTAGGGGGTCGGACCTACGAGCAGTACTTC; cdr3_aa: CASSVGGRTYEQYF
v_call: TRBV14; j_call: TRBJ2-7; clone_size: -; d_call: -; cdr3_nt: TGTGCCAGCAGCCAAGTCCCATTCTACGAGCAGTACTTC; cdr3_aa: CASSQVPFYEQYF
v_call: TRBV18; j_call: TRBJ2-4; clone_size: few; d_call: TRBD2; cdr3_nt: TGTGCCAGCTCACCACCCGGGGGGATAGCCAAAAACATTCAGTACTTC; cdr3_aa: CASSPPGGIAKNIQYF
v_call: TRBV28; j_call: TRBJ1-2; clone_size: -; d_call: -; cdr3_nt: TGTGCCAGCAGTTTATGCTGCGGGCAGCCGGTACTAGGCTATGGCTACACCTTC; cdr3_aa: CASSLCCGQPVLGYGYTF
v_call: TRBV5-1; j_call: TRBJ2-1; clone_size: -; d_call: -; cdr3_nt: TGCGCCAGCAGCTTGGCACAGGGAAACAATGAGCAGTTCTTC; cdr3_aa: CASSLAQGNNEQFF
v_call: TRBV7-9; j_call: TRBJ1-3; clone_size: medium-sized; d_call: -; cdr3_nt: TGTGCCAGCAGCTTGGGAGGGGAGACCATATATTTT; cdr3_aa: CASSLGGETIYF
v_call: TRBV6-6; j_call: TRBJ2-7; clone_size: -; d_call: -; cdr3_nt: TGTGCCAGCAGTTACTCGATGGGACAACCCTACGAGCAGTACTTC; cdr3_aa: CASSYSMGQPYEQYF
v_call: TRBV28; j_call: TRBJ2-3; clone_size: -; d_call: TRBD1; cdr3_nt: TGTGCCAGCAGCCCTCGGGACAGAGTCACAGATACGCAGTATTTT; cdr3_aa: CASSPRDRVTDTQYF
v_call: TRBV7-8; j_call: TRBJ1-5; clone_size: once; d_call: -; cdr3_nt: TGTGCCAGCAGCCCCTATCAAGTCGGGGGGAATCAGCCCCAGCATTTT; cdr3_aa: CASSPYQVGGNQPQHF
v_call: TRBV6-5; j_call: TRBJ1-1; clone_size: -; d_call: -; cdr3_nt: TGTGCCAGCAGTTACTCGACTGGGGAGACTGAAGCTTTCTTT; cdr3_aa: CASSYSTGETEAFF
v_call: TRBV11-2; j_call: TRBJ2-7; clone_size: -; d_call: -; cdr3_nt: TGTGCCAGCAGCTTAGGAGTAATCTACGAGCAGTACTTC; cdr3_aa: CASSLGVIYEQYF
v_call: TRBV27; j_call: TRBJ2-3; clone_size: -; d_call: -; cdr3_nt: TGTGCCAGCAGTTTATTGCAGGAGCGGCCTAGCACAGATACGCAGTATTTT; cdr3_aa: CASSLLQERPSTDTQYF
v_call: TRBV9; j_call: TRBJ2-5; clone_size: -; d_call: TRBD2; cdr3_nt: TGTGCCAGCAGCGTAGTACCGGACGGGAGGGGCGGGATTGAGACCCAGTACTTC; cdr3_aa: CASSVVPDGRGGIETQYF
v_call: TRBV2; j_call: TRBJ2-1; clone_size: -; d_call: TRBD2; cdr3_nt: TGTGCCAGCGTACTAGCGGGAGTTAACAATGAGCAGTTCTTC; cdr3_aa: CASVLAGVNNEQFF
v_call: TRBV4-1; j_call: TRBJ2-2; clone_size: -; d_call: -; cdr3_nt: TGCGCCAGCAGCCCCCACGTTCGGAAGACCGGGGAGCTGTTTTTT; cdr3_aa: CASSPHVRKTGELFF
v_call: TRBV28; j_call: TRBJ2-5; clone_size: -; d_call: -; cdr3_nt: TGTGCCAGCAGTTTTAACCTGAAAGAGACCCAGTACTTC; cdr3_aa: CASSFNLKETQYF
v_call: TRBV9; j_call: TRBJ2-3; clone_size: -; d_call: -; cdr3_nt: TGTGCCAGCAGCCAGGACGGAAGTGATACAGATACGCAGTATTTT; cdr3_aa: CASSQDGSDTDTQYF
v_call: TRBV10-3; j_call: TRBJ2-5; clone_size: -; d_call: -; cdr3_nt: TGTGCCATCAGTGAAGAAGAGACCCAGTACTTC; cdr3_aa: CAISEEETQYF
v_call: TRBV7-9; j_call: TRBJ1-4; clone_size: -; d_call: -; cdr3_nt: TGTGCCAGCAGCCCCCCCGACAGCAGAAATGAAAAACTGTTTTTT; cdr3_aa: CASSPPDSRNEKLFF
v_call: TRBV29-1; j_call: TRBJ2-1; clone_size: -; d_call: -; cdr3_nt: TGCAGCGTTACCGGGACGACGTCCTACAATGAGCAGTTCTTC; cdr3_aa: CSVTGTTSYNEQFF
v_call: TRBV9; j_call: TRBJ1-2; clone_size: -; d_call: -; cdr3_nt: TGTGCCAGCGGAGACGGCTACACCTTC; cdr3_aa: CASGDGYTF
v_call: TRBV9; j_call: TRBJ2-1; clone_size: once; d_call: TRBD2; cdr3_nt: TGTGCCAGCAGCGTAGGTGGAATAGCGGGAGCGTACAATGAGCAGTTCTTC; cdr3_aa: CASSVGGIAGAYNEQFF
v_call: TRBV27; j_call: TRBJ2-1; clone_size: -; d_call: TRBD2; cdr3_nt: TGTGCCAGCAGTTTATTGGCGGGAGCCATTAATGAGCAGTTCTTC; cdr3_aa: CASSLLAGAINEQFF
v_call: TRBV7-3; j_call: TRBJ2-7; clone_size: -; d_call: -; cdr3_nt: TGTGCCAGCAGCGTCGACGGGGGTTACGAGCAGTACTTC; cdr3_aa: CASSVDGGYEQYF
v_call: TRBV5-8; j_call: TRBJ2-7; clone_size: -; d_call: -; cdr3_nt: TGTGCCAGCAGCTTGCTATTGGGACGGGCTGGCGAGCAGTACTTC; cdr3_aa: CASSLLLGRAGEQYF
v_call: TRBV7-9; j_call: TRBJ2-7; clone_size: -; d_call: TRBD1; cdr3_nt: TGTGCCAGCAGCTATGACAGGGGTTACGAGCAGTACTTC; cdr3_aa: CASSYDRGYEQYF
v_call: TRBV29-1; j_call: TRBJ2-1; clone_size: -; d_call: TRBD2; cdr3_nt: TGCAGCGTTGAAGGGCTAGCGGGAGGTAGGACCTACAATGAGCAGTTCTTC; cdr3_aa: CSVEGLAGGRTYNEQFF
v_call: TRBV9; j_call: TRBJ1-2; clone_size: -; d_call: -; cdr3_nt: TGTGCCAGCAGCGACCGGACGCGAGGCTACACCTTC; cdr3_aa: CASSDRTRGYTF
v_call: TRBV4-1; j_call: TRBJ2-3; clone_size: -; d_call: -; cdr3_nt: TGCGCCAGCAGCCAGATTGTACACACAGATACGCAGTATTTT; cdr3_aa: CASSQIVHTDTQYF
v_call: TRBV6-4; j_call: TRBJ2-1; clone_size: -; d_call: TRBD2; cdr3_nt: TGTGCCAGCAGTCGACTAGCGGACAATGAGCAGTTCTTC; cdr3_aa: CASSRLADNEQFF
v_call: TRBV27; j_call: TRBJ1-1; clone_size: -; d_call: -; cdr3_nt: TGTGCCAGCAGTTCGGGGCCGAGCACTGAAGCTTTCTTT; cdr3_aa: CASSSGPSTEAFF
v_call: TRBV27; j_call: TRBJ2-7; clone_size: -; d_call: -; cdr3_nt: TGTGCCAGCAGTTTTAACAGGGGGGGTAGTGCCTACGAGCAGTACTTC; cdr3_aa: CASSFNRGGSAYEQYF
v_call: TRBV13; j_call: TRBJ2-7; clone_size: -; d_call: TRBD1; cdr3_nt: TGTGCCAGCAGCCTCGGTGGGACAGGGGTCTACGGGCAGTACTTC; cdr3_aa: CASSLGGTGVYGQYF
v_call: TRBV28; j_call: TRBJ2-1; clone_size: -; d_call: -; cdr3_nt: TGTGCCAGCAGCCCGGGACAACGCTACAATGAGCAGTTCTTC; cdr3_aa: CASSPGQRYNEQFF
v_call: TRBV4-3; j_call: TRBJ2-1; clone_size: -; d_call: -; cdr3_nt: TGCGCCAGCAGCCAAGATCGGGGACCGACTATAAATGAGCAGTTCTTC; cdr3_aa: CASSQDRGPTINEQFF
v_call: TRBV13; j_call: TRBJ2-1; clone_size: -; d_call: TRBD2; cdr3_nt: TGTGCCAGCAGCTTAGCGGGGACTAGCGGGAGAGGAACCTACAATGAGCAGTTCTTC; cdr3_aa: CASSLAGTSGRGTYNEQFF
v_call: TRBV4-2; j_call: TRBJ2-4; clone_size: -; d_call: TRBD2; cdr3_nt: TGTGCCAGCAGCCAAGATCCGGGGGAGGGAAACATTCAGTACTTC; cdr3_aa: CASSQDPGEGNIQYF
v_call: TRBV6-5; j_call: TRBJ2-3; clone_size: -; d_call: -; cdr3_nt: TGTGCCAGCAGTTACTTCGGGAGTTTCTCAGATACGCAGTATTTT; cdr3_aa: CASSYFGSFSDTQYF
v_call: TRBV27; j_call: TRBJ1-4; clone_size: -; d_call: TRBD1; cdr3_nt: TGTGCCAGCAGTTTAGGGACAGCTCCAACTAATGAAAAACTGTTTTTT; cdr3_aa: CASSLGTAPTNEKLFF
v_call: TRBV2; j_call: TRBJ2-1; clone_size: -; d_call: -; cdr3_nt: TGTGCCAGCCCTCTACGGGGGCTGGAAGGTGAGCAGTTCTTC; cdr3_aa: CASPLRGLEGEQFF
v_call: TRBV5-6; j_call: TRBJ2-7; clone_size: once; d_call: TRBD2; cdr3_nt: TGTGCCAGCAGCCCCTTGGGGACTAGCGCTGAGCAGTACTTC; cdr3_aa: CASSPLGTSAEQYF
v_call: TRBV5-4; j_call: TRBJ1-1; clone_size: -; d_call: -; cdr3_nt: TGTGCCAGCAGCTTGGGGCAAACTGAAGCTTTCTTT; cdr3_aa: CASSLGQTEAFF
v_call: TRBV9; j_call: TRBJ2-2; clone_size: -; d_call: -; cdr3_nt: TGTGCCAGCAGCGCCCCACAGGGCGCCGGGGAGCTGTTTTTT; cdr3_aa: CASSAPQGAGELFF